This TCR beta chain was sequenced for a study of blood T cell repertoires in COVID-19. About the research overall: The study drew acute and convalescent COVID-19 samples from the United States, Italy and Spain.

Sequenced by immunoSEQ multiplex PCR; TCRdb stores in-frame clones only, minus some. The sample lists tens of thousands of clones; about 72% were seen once. The CDR3 totals 15 residues. The chain is built from TRBV21-1 and TRBJ2-5; TRBD2 was called by the table and not checked on the DNA. TRBV21-1 corresponds to a pseudogene. Sequencing used peripheral blood. The origin of this receptor is a woman of 80 years or more with acute or convalescent COVID-19. The CDR3 DNA reads TGTGCCAGCAGCCCCAGAAGCAGAGGCCAAGAGACCCAGTACTTC. Protein: CASSPRSRGQETQYF.